The sequence of this T cell receptor (beta chain) was determined in a study of blood T cell repertoires in COVID-19. Across the study: Some COVID-19 samples were acute and others convalescent; all came from the United States, Italy and Spain.

A few counts support this clone. V dropped 6 bases and J dropped 3; count of bases not matched to a gene: 7. Germline loops: CDR1 LNHDA, CDR2 SQIVND (reference sequence). CDR3 size: 15 residues. Authors' data handling: By means of reference gene primer amplification, nucleated cell counts were estimated. Measured with immunoSEQ multiplex PCR; TCRdb has only the in-frame clones, and not every one. That table furnishes V, J and clone size, whereas the DNA furnished D and trimming. The table includes roughly 250,000 clones, over 80% detected once. The specimen was peripheral blood. The chain has TRBV19 and TRBJ2-2; 7 bases agree with TRBD1. This TCR was sampled from a woman aged 60-75 years with active or convalescent COVID-19. The CDR3 spells CASSQTGSDTGELFF. In DNA form, the CDR3 reads TGTGCCAGTAGCCAGACAGGGTCTGACACCGGGGAGCTGTTTTTT.